The 32 T cell receptor beta chains below all came from one sample that was sequenced in a study of blood T cells in healthy people across ages. Combining a sample-barcoded 5' primer with a J-beta primer mix, a second PCR ran for roughly 7 to 11 cycles. TCRdb reprocessed the 5' RACE reads with MiXCR, giving one entry per CDR3 protein. This table has over 600,000 distinct CDR3 sequences, around two fifths appearing once. Sequencing used blood. These receptors were collected from a man older than 75 in good health.

This clonotype was observed a single time. The J gene is TRBJ2-3, the V gene TRBV20-1; TRBD2 matches 9 bases. Trimming took 1 base from V and 4 from J; bases not matched to a gene: 6. The CDR3 contains 15 residues. Germline V lookup: CDR1 DFQATT, CDR2 SNEGSKA (reference sequence). CDR3 residues: CSARVLAGAADTQYF. The CDR3 nucleotides are TGCAGTGCTAGAGTGTTAGCGGGAGCGGCAGATACGCAGTATTTT.

The V and J genes are TRBV5-6 and TRBJ2-3; D is unclear. The germline gives CDR1 SGHDT, CDR2 YYEEEE. Trimming shortened V by 2 bases and J by 6 bases, and 7 bases separated the two germline ends. The CDR3 sequence is 12 residues long. CDR3 residues: CASSFAWDTQYF. Written as DNA, the CDR3 is TGTGCCAGCAGCTTTGCTTGGGATACGCAGTATTTT.

The CDR3 bases are TGTGCCAGCAGCGTAGCTCGGGGTAGCGGGGGGAACAATGAGCAGTTCTTC. It specifies CASSVARGSGGNNEQFF. This chain connects TRBV9 to TRBJ2-1, with 10 positions matching TRBD2. The CDR3 loop spans 17 amino acids. In germline, CDR1 is SGDLS, CDR2 YYNGEE. The ends lost 0 bases at V and 5 bases at J; junction bases unmatched: 8.

The V and J genes are TRBV28 and TRBJ1-1; D is uncertain. The germline CDR1 and CDR2 sequences are MDHEN and SYDVKM. V was pared by 7 bases and J by 2 bases, with 11 bases between. The CDR3 contains 13 residues. CDR3 loop: CASTRVPNTEAFF. The CDR3 DNA reads TGTGCCAGCACAAGGGTCCCCAACACTGAAGCTTTCTTT.

J is TRBJ2-1 and V is TRBV11-2; weak D call: TRBD2 (6 bases). Germline V gene data show CDR1 as SGHAT and CDR2 as FQNNGV. The CDR3 has 17 residues. Trimming pared 0 bases from V and 2 bases from J, leaving 14 bases between. The CDR3 DNA sequence: TGTGCCAGCAGCTTAGATTTCTTGCGGGAAACCTACAATGAGCAGTTCTTC. Its translation: CASSLDFLRETYNEQFF.

The CDR3 region is CASSGGQAYYGYTF. CDR3 DNA: TGTGCCAGCAGCGGAGGACAGGCTTACTATGGCTACACCTTC. This chain joins TRBV2 and TRBJ1-2, with 7 bases identical to TRBD1. The CDR3 totals 14 residues. Unmatched junction bases numbered 7, after V lost 6 bases and J lost 3 bases. Germline V CDR1 and CDR2: SNHLY, FYNNEI.

The chain combines TRBV9 with TRBJ1-4, with 8 bases lining up with TRBD1. Losses at the gene ends were 3 bases for V and 4 bases for J; bases not matched to a gene: 2. Germline V gene sequence: CDR1 SGDLS, CDR2 YYNGEE. The CDR3 runs to 14 residues. The CDR3, as DNA: TGTGCCAGCAGCGCACAGGGGGGTAATGAAAAACTGTTTTTT. Residues: CASSAQGGNEKLFF.

The chain links TRBV20-1 to TRBJ2-5; 9 bases line up with TRBD2. CDR3 length equals 16 residues. V shed 3 bases and J 5 bases; nucleotides not matched to a gene: 13. CDR1 is DFQATT and CDR2 is SNEGSKA in the germline V gene (reference sequence). The CDR3 nucleotides are TGCAGTGCTAGTGGGGCGTCCGGGACTAGCCGGGAGACCCAGTACTTC. Its protein is CSASGASGTSRETQYF.

Concerning this clonotype: Being one base from a much bigger clone, this may be a read error. The chain combines TRBV20-1 with TRBJ2-1; the D gene is possibly TRBD2 (6 bases). Germline V gene lookup returns CDR1 DFQATT and CDR2 SNEGSKA (reference sequence). The CDR3 spans 16 residues. V lost 0 bases to trimming and J lost 7 bases, with 19 bases between them. The CDR3 sequence: CSARDTVGLAPNEQFF. Here the CDR3 DNA reads TGCAGTGCTAGAGATACCGTCGGGCTAGCGCCGAATGAGCAGTTCTTC.

This clonotype has ten or more counts. The rearrangement uses TRBV12-3 or TRBV12-4 and TRBJ2-7, with 12 bases fitting TRBD2. This CDR3 contains 17 residues. V gave up 5 bases and J gave up 2 bases; unmatched junction bases: 10. The CDR3: CASSNRLAGVMAYEQYF. The DNA for the CDR3 is TGTGCCAGCAGTAACCGACTAGCGGGAGTTATGGCCTACGAGCAGTACTTC.

This clonotype was observed a handful of times. This chain uses TRBV20-1 with TRBJ2-1; the match to TRBD2 covers 14 bases. The CDR3 runs to 18 residues. Germline CDR1 is DFQATT and CDR2 is SNEGSKA (reference sequence). J gave up 9 bases and V 1 base, and 14 bases lay outside the gene matches. The CDR3 DNA follows: TGCAGTGCTAGAGCCCACGATAAGGGACTAGCGGGAGATGGTGAGCAGTTCTTC. Amino acids: CSARAHDKGLAGDGEQFF.

Concerning this clonotype: One end of the junction varies from germline; a read error may be responsible. This chain joins TRBV7-2 and TRBJ1-5; the match to TRBD1 covers 9 bases. Germline V CDR1 and CDR2: SGHTA, FQGNSA. This CDR3 contains 15 residues. The chain's CDR3 is CASILTGTGIQPQHF. In DNA form, the CDR3 reads TGTGCCAGCATCTTAACCGGGACAGGGATTCAGCCCCAGCATTTT.

Ten or more counts support this clonotype. This chain joins TRBV20-1 and TRBJ2-3; D call uncertain. The germline gives CDR1 DFQATT, CDR2 SNEGSKA (reference sequence). This CDR3 region has 14 residues. Trimming left V 4 bases short and J 0 bases short, with 11 bases between. CDR3 DNA sequence: TGCAGTGCTACTTCCTTTTCTAGCACAGATACGCAGTATTTT. As protein: CSATSFSSTDTQYF.

The chain couples TRBV7-8 to TRBJ1-2; D is unresolved. CDR1 is SGHVS, CDR2 FQNEAQ, per germline. V was cut by 1 base and J by 12 bases, with 18 bases left in between. CDR3 length equals 14 residues. The CDR3 reads CASSLVRSARGHTF. The CDR3 DNA reads TGTGCCAGCAGCTTAGTTAGGTCAGCAAGAGGCCACACCTTC. Variable domain in full (rest from reference TRBV7-8 and TRBJ1-2): GAGVSQSPRYKVAKRGQDVALRCDPISGHVSLFWYQQALGQGPEFLTYFQNEAQLDKSGLPSDRFFAERPEGSVSTLKIQRTQQEDSAVYLCASSLVRSARGHTFGSGTRLTVV.

The chain uses TRBV20-1 and TRBJ2-7, with a possible D match to TRBD1 (5 bases). Trimming took off 2 bases at V and 0 bases at J, with 14 bases between the two ends. The germline gives CDR1 DFQATT, CDR2 SNEGSKA (reference sequence). This CDR3 spans 15 amino acids. CDR3 in DNA: TGCAGTGCTAGACCTCCGAGACAGAGCTCCTACGAGCAGTACTTC. This encodes CSARPPRQSSYEQYF.

The chain uses TRBV12-3 or TRBV12-4 and TRBJ2-7; 13 nucleotides line up with TRBD2. The CDR3 has 17 amino acids. After removal of 7 bases from V and 4 bases from J, the junction contained 13 bases not matched to a gene. Written as DNA, the CDR3 is TGTGCCAGCACCGTAACTAGCGGGGGGGCCGGAGGATACGAGCAGTACTTC. This gives the protein CASTVTSGGAGGYEQYF.

This sequence joins TRBV2 and TRBJ1-5; possibly TRBD1 for D (5 bases). Trimming took off 8 bases at V and 4 bases at J, with 18 bases between the two ends. This CDR3 comprises 15 residues. CDR1 SNHLY and CDR2 FYNNEI come from the germline V gene. The CDR3 sequence is CASGSGRGLNQPQHF. CDR3 in DNA: TGTGCCAGCGGAAGCGGACGGGGACTAAATCAGCCCCAGCATTTT.

The sample holds one count of this clonotype. V gene TRBV7-2 combines with J gene TRBJ1-1; TRBD1 matches at 7 bases. This CDR3 is built from 15 residues. Looked up from germline, CDR1 is SGHTA and CDR2 is FQGNSA. V dropped 7 bases and J dropped 4; count of bases not matched to a gene: 12. The CDR3 nucleotides read TGTGCCAGCACCATAAAGGGGGCGGGGAGCACTGAAGCTTTCTTT. Its translation is CASTIKGAGSTEAFF.

This rearrangement joins TRBV6-2 or TRBV6-3 to TRBJ2-1, with no clear D. V gave up 2 bases and J gave up 12 bases, with 14 bases separating them. The germline V gene encodes CDR1 MNHEY and CDR2 SVGEGT. This CDR3 comprises 13 residues. Here the CDR3 reads CASSYEEQHVQFF. In DNA form, the CDR3 reads TGTGCCAGCAGTTACGAGGAGCAGCACGTGCAGTTCTTC.

The J gene is TRBJ1-6, the V gene TRBV18; 7 bases align to TRBD1. V trimming: 2 bases; J trimming: 7 bases; junction bases outside the gene matches: 8. The germline CDR1 and CDR2 sequences are KGHSH and LQKENI. The CDR3 covers 16 residues. For the CDR3, the DNA is TGTGCCAGCTCACCAGGTATCGGCAGGGGGAATTCACCCCTCCACTTT. Translation gives CASSPGIGRGNSPLHF.

The J gene is TRBJ2-3, the V gene TRBV6-4, with D maybe TRBD2 (7 bases). Germline V lookup: CDR1 MRHNA, CDR2 SNTAGT. The CDR3 loop spans 14 amino acids. The germline V and J ends were trimmed by 3 bases and 4 bases, with 11 bases remaining between them. The CDR3 here is CASSEGGASDTQYF. DNA of the CDR3: TGTGCCAGCAGTGAGGGGGGGGCCTCAGATACGCAGTATTTT.

This clonotype has at least ten counts. This chain joins TRBV12-3 or TRBV12-4 and TRBJ2-1; 11 bases match TRBD2. V gave up 3 bases and J gave up 3 bases; unmatched junction bases: 4. The CDR3 is 16 amino acids. CDR3 sequence (DNA): TGTGCCAGCAGTTTCTTCACTAGCGGGAGCTACAATGAGCAGTTCTTC. Protein: CASSFFTSGSYNEQFF.

This clonotype was observed at least ten times. The chain employs TRBV20-1 and TRBJ2-7; D may be TRBD2 (6 bases). The CDR3 runs 12 residues. Germline loops: CDR1 DFQATT, CDR2 SNEGSKA (reference sequence). V dropped 3 bases and J dropped 6 bases, with 12 bases sitting between them. The CDR3: CSASGSGVEQYF. The CDR3 coding sequence is TGCAGTGCTAGCGGGAGTGGGGTCGAGCAGTACTTC.

The genes are TRBV12-3 or TRBV12-4 and TRBJ2-1; 8 bases fit TRBD1. V lost 0 bases, J lost 9 bases, and 4 bases stayed unmatched. There are 14 residues in the CDR3. The chain's CDR3 is CASSLALGQGEQFF. CDR3 sequence (DNA): TGTGCCAGCAGTTTAGCCCTAGGACAGGGTGAGCAGTTCTTC.

The gene calls are TRBV15 and TRBJ2-3; D is ambiguous. The CDR3 has 17 residues. Looked up from germline, CDR1 is LNHNV and CDR2 is YYDKDF (reference sequence). Between the trimmed V and J ends, which lost 0 bases and 0 bases, there was a span of 13 bases. CDR3 protein: CATSRDRRDPSTDTQYF. The CDR3, as DNA: TGTGCCACCAGCAGAGATAGGAGAGACCCAAGCACAGATACGCAGTATTTT.

The chain recombines TRBV6-5 with TRBJ2-7, with TRBD2 matching over 7 bases. V lost 5 bases, J lost 5 bases, and 9 bases stayed unmatched. Germline lookup yields CDR1 MNHEY and CDR2 SVGAGI. CDR3 length equals 14 residues. The chain's CDR3 is CASSDYVGRDEQYF. The CDR3 bases are TGTGCCAGCAGTGACTACGTTGGGAGGGACGAGCAGTACTTC.

This clonotype was seen more than once but under ten times. V and J are TRBV7-9 and TRBJ1-4; D remains ambiguous. The CDR3 is made up of 16 amino acids. The germline V gene encodes CDR1 SEHNR and CDR2 FQNEAQ (reference sequence). The V gene lost 5 bases and the J gene lost 0 bases, with 13 bases spanning the gap. The CDR3 spells CASSDLRDATNEKLFF. The CDR3 DNA reads as TGTGCCAGCAGCGACCTGAGGGATGCAACTAATGAAAAACTGTTTTTT.

J is TRBJ2-7 and V is TRBV9; a weak D match, TRBD2 (6 bases). This CDR3 comprises 13 residues. The germline CDR1 and CDR2 sequences are SGDLS and YYNGEE. Trimming took off 3 bases at V and 4 bases at J, with 11 bases between the two ends. CDR3 amino acids: CASSEGGKYEQYF. In DNA, the CDR3 is TGTGCCAGCAGCGAAGGCGGGAAATACGAGCAGTACTTC.

The chain employs TRBV6-2 or TRBV6-3 and TRBJ2-5; unclear D gene. The CDR3 totals 11 residues. Germline V gives CDR1 MNHEY, CDR2 SVGEGT. V was pared by 8 bases and J by 11 bases, with 15 bases between. CDR3 nucleotides: TGTGCCAGCGGCTCCTACAATGAGCAGTACTTC. This translates into CASGSYNEQYF.

V gene TRBV20-1 combines with J gene TRBJ2-7; the D gene is possibly TRBD2 (5 bases). Germline V gene lookup returns CDR1 DFQATT and CDR2 SNEGSKA (reference sequence). This CDR3 spans 16 amino acids. Deletions cut 0 bases from V and 1 base from J, with 16 bases between. This CDR3 reads CSARDPGRGRSYEQYF. The CDR3 DNA reads TGCAGTGCTAGAGACCCTGGCCGGGGTAGGTCCTACGAGCAGTACTTC.

This clonotype was recorded many times. This sequence joins TRBV6-2 or TRBV6-3 and TRBJ2-1, with 13 bases matching TRBD2. This CDR3 region has 16 residues. Germline assignment: CDR1 MNHEY and CDR2 SVGEGT. V shed 6 bases and J 1 base; nucleotides not matched to a gene: 3. CDR3: CASRETSGRSYNEQFF. Written as DNA, the CDR3 is TGTGCCAGCAGAGAGACTAGCGGGAGGTCCTACAATGAGCAGTTCTTC.

CDR3 amino acids: CAWTGFTEAFF. The CDR3 nucleotides read TGTGCCTGGACAGGGTTTACTGAAGCTTTCTTT. The chain is built from TRBV30 and TRBJ1-1; the D gene is possibly TRBD1 (5 bases). Germline V lookup: CDR1 GTSNPN, CDR2 SVGIG (reference sequence). V lost 4 bases, J lost 5 bases, and 8 bases lay in between. The CDR3 consists of 11 residues.